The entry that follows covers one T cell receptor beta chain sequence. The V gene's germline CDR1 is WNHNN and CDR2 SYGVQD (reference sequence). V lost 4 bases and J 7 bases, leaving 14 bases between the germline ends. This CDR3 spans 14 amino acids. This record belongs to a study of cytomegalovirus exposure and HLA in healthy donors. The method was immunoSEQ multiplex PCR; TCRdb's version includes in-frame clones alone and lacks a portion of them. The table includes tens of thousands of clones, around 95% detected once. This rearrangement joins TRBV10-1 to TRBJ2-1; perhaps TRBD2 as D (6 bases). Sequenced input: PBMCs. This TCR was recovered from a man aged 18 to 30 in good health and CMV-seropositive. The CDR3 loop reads CASSGPQGLNEQFF. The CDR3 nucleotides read TGCGCCAGCAGTGGACCGCAGGGACTTAATGAGCAGTTCTTC.